This passage covers 24 T cell receptor beta chains from one sample sequenced in a study of shared clonotypes between healthy human individuals. Data came from immunoSEQ multiplex PCR; TCRdb stores just in-frame clones and leaves some out. This sample has around 1.1 million clones, with approximately 80% found just once. The sequencing sample was made of memory CD4+ T cells from PBMCs. Subset given: CD45RA-negative fraction. Receptor source: a man aged 18 to 30 in good health. Some clones in this sample may be carry-over from other donors' samples.

The chain recombines TRBV7-3 with TRBJ2-7, with 8 bases fitting TRBD1. V shed 5 bases and J 0 bases; nucleotides not matched to a gene: 21. The CDR3 sequence is 20 residues long. Germline CDR1 is SGHTA and CDR2 is FQGTGA. In DNA form, the CDR3 reads TGTGCCAGCAGCACCCCGCCTGGGACAGGATTCCTTCCCAACTCCTACGAGCAGTACTTC. Translation: CASSTPPGTGFLPNSYEQYF.

A remark on this clone: A far larger clone is a single base away, which makes a read error likely. As the CDR3 is not closed by the conserved phenylalanine or tryptophan, this likely results from a read error. The CDR3 spells CASSLGQGGEKLFI. The CDR3 region has the DNA TGTGCCAGCAGCCTCGGACAGGGTGGTGAAAAACTGTTTATT. The V gene is TRBV7-9, the J gene TRBJ1-4; 8 bases are shared with TRBD1. This CDR3 is built from 14 residues. CDR1 SEHNR and CDR2 FQNEAQ come from the germline V gene (reference sequence). The V gene end was trimmed by 5 bases and the J gene end by 7 bases; junction bases not matched to a gene: 6.

The chain recombines TRBV15 with TRBJ1-1; the D is unclear. V was clipped by 1 base and J by 5 bases, with 11 bases between them. Germline values: CDR1 LNHNV, CDR2 YYDKDF (reference sequence). CDR3 size: 14 residues. CDR3 DNA: TGTGCCACCAGCAGAGCCGCCCCGGGGACTGAAGCTTTCTTT. This translates into CATSRAAPGTEAFF.

The CDR3 reads CASSLAAREKLFF. The CDR3 DNA follows: TGTGCCAGCAGCTTGGCCGCGAGGGAAAAACTGTTTTTT. V usage is TRBV5-5 and J usage is TRBJ1-4; no clear D. V was clipped by 0 bases and J by 8 bases, with 8 bases between them. This CDR3 is 13 amino acids long. Germline V CDR1 and CDR2: SGHKS, YYEKEE (reference sequence).

This chain links TRBV29-1 with TRBJ2-3; no clear D. Trimming shortened V by 1 base and J by 1 base, and 9 bases separated the two germline ends. There are 14 residues in the CDR3. The V gene's germline CDR1 is SQVTM and CDR2 ANQGSEA. The CDR3 protein is CSVEGWSRTDTQYF. The CDR3 coding sequence is TGCAGCGTTGAAGGGTGGAGCCGCACAGATACGCAGTATTTT.

V is TRBV29-1 and J is TRBJ2-1; 10 nucleotides align to TRBD2. V lost 0 bases, J lost 3 bases, and 2 bases stayed unmatched. This CDR3 is built from 15 residues. Germline V gives CDR1 SQVTM, CDR2 ANQGSEA. CDR3 in amino acids: CSVEDSGRNYNEQFF. The CDR3 DNA sequence: TGCAGCGTTGAAGATAGCGGGAGGAACTACAATGAGCAGTTCTTC.

The chain links TRBV6-9 to TRBJ1-1; D call uncertain. The germline V gene has CDR1 MNHGY and CDR2 SVAAGI. V was trimmed by 6 bases and J by 4 bases, leaving 6 bases between them. The CDR3 runs 11 residues. In DNA form, the CDR3 reads TGTGCCAGCAGCTTGGGCACTGAAGCTTTCTTT. It translates to CASSLGTEAFF.

This clone appeared a few times. Other nucleotide sequences in the sample specify the same CDR3. The chain couples TRBV7-9 to TRBJ2-1; TRBD2 agrees at 7 bases. Trimming took 0 bases from V and 1 from J; bases not matched to a gene: 6. CDR1 is SEHNR and CDR2 is FQNEAQ in the germline V gene (reference sequence). The CDR3 spans 17 residues. CDR3 in amino acids: CASSLASRGGSYNEQFF. The CDR3 nucleotides read TGTGCCAGCAGCTTAGCTTCTCGCGGGGGATCCTACAATGAGCAGTTCTTC.

The chain joins TRBV15 to TRBJ1-1, with D uncertain. The CDR3 contains 16 residues. Per the germline V gene, CDR1 is LNHNV and CDR2 is YYDKDF (reference sequence). V shed 2 bases and J shed 3 bases, with 16 bases lying between them. CDR3 nucleotide sequence: TGTGCCACCAGCAGACGGGGTCGTCTTAGGTACACTGAAGCTTTCTTT. This encodes CATSRRGRLRYTEAFF.

This clone was seen repeatedly, ten times or more. The sample has other DNA sequences that encode this CDR3 too. This chain links TRBV9 with TRBJ2-1; the D is unclear. The CDR3 runs 12 residues. Trimming cost V 0 bases and J 4 bases, with 2 bases left between them. From germline, CDR1 is SGDLS and CDR2 YYNGEE. CDR3 sequence reads: CASSVGYNEQFF. The CDR3 DNA sequence: TGTGCCAGCAGCGTAGGTTACAATGAGCAGTTCTTC.

The genes are TRBV7-3 and TRBJ2-5; no definite D call. In germline, CDR1 is SGHTA, CDR2 FQGTGA. The CDR3 sequence is 13 residues long. V lost 5 bases to trimming and J lost 2 bases, with 9 bases between them. The CDR3 DNA follows: TGTGCCAGCAGCCATGCTGGGCAAGAGACCCAGTACTTC. Translation: CASSHAGQETQYF.

Details on this clone: This CDR3 is also generated by other DNA sequences in the sample. The J gene is TRBJ2-3, the V gene TRBV7-3; D unresolved. This CDR3 contains 13 residues. CDR1 is SGHTA, CDR2 FQGTGA, per germline. V was shortened by 4 bases and J by 2 bases, with 7 bases between the two germline ends. The CDR3, as DNA: TGTGCCAGCAGCTCGACTTCCACAGATACGCAGTATTTT. Its protein is CASSSTSTDTQYF.

Turning to this clone: This may arise from a read error, as a much more abundant clone is one base away. This chain joins TRBV30 and TRBJ2-5; TRBD1 is a possible D gene (5 bases). CDR3 length equals 15 residues. Germline values: CDR1 GTSNPN, CDR2 SVGIG (reference sequence). CDR3 in amino acids: CAWEDMGQRQEAQYF. The CDR3 DNA follows: TGTGCCTGGGAAGATATGGGGCAGAGACAAGAGGCCCAGTACTTC.

V and J are TRBV5-6 and TRBJ2-1, with 10 bases identical to TRBD2. There are 12 residues in the CDR3. From germline, CDR1 is SGHDT and CDR2 YYEEEE. The V and J ends lost 4 bases and 10 bases, in that order; junction bases with no gene match: 2. The CDR3 reads CASSLSGREQFF. As DNA, the CDR3 is TGTGCCAGCAGCCTTAGCGGGAGGGAGCAGTTCTTC.

The table lists this clone with a few counts. This chain links TRBV10-1 with TRBJ2-1; TRBD2 matches 9 bases. CDR1 and CDR2 (germline): WNHNN, SYGVQD (reference sequence). The CDR3 extends over 19 amino acids. Germline trimming cut 0 bases from V and 3 bases from J; bases unmatched to any gene: 12. Here the CDR3 reads CASSESRASGEPNYNEQFF. The CDR3 DNA sequence: TGCGCCAGCAGTGAGTCCCGGGCTAGCGGGGAACCGAACTACAATGAGCAGTTCTTC.

On this clone: The junction departs from the called germline gene at one end, perhaps through a read error. The chain joins TRBV7-2 to TRBJ2-5, with 12 bases fitting TRBD2. The CDR3 totals 14 residues. Germline assignment: CDR1 SGHTA and CDR2 FQGNSA. CDR3: CASSLAGGQETQYF. In DNA form, the CDR3 reads TGTGCCAGCAGCCTAGCGGGAGGGCAAGAGACCCAGTACTTC.

The chain joins TRBV28 to TRBJ2-7; 8 bases line up with TRBD2. Per the germline V gene, CDR1 is MDHEN and CDR2 is SYDVKM. V dropped 3 bases and J dropped 0; count of bases not matched to a gene: 7. CDR3 length: 16 residues. The CDR3 here is CASSFSLAEVSYEQYF. The CDR3 DNA sequence: TGTGCCAGCAGTTTCTCACTAGCGGAAGTCTCCTACGAGCAGTACTTC.

This chain links TRBV29-1 with TRBJ1-4; D not resolved. This CDR3 comprises 10 residues. The ends were cut back, 6 bases at V and 7 bases at J, with 6 bases in the middle. Germline V lookup: CDR1 SQVTM, CDR2 ANQGSEA. The CDR3: CSVGLEKLFF. CDR3 sequence (DNA): TGCAGCGTGGGCCTTGAAAAACTGTTTTTT. The whole variable domain, remainder taken from reference TRBV29-1 and TRBJ1-4, is SAVISQKPSRDICQRGTSLTIQCQVDSQVTMMFWYRQQPGQSLTLIATANQGSEATYESGFVIDKFPISRPNLTFSTLTVSNMSPEDSSIYLCSVGLEKLFFGSGTQLSVL.

The rearrangement uses TRBV11-1 and TRBJ2-1; D is tentatively TRBD1 or TRBD2 (6 bases each). Per the germline V gene, CDR1 is SGHAT and CDR2 is FQDESV (reference sequence). The CDR3 consists of 17 residues. V was cut by 5 bases and J by 0 bases, with 17 bases left in between. The CDR3 bases are TGTGCCAGCAGCAGACAGGCGGGGTACCTCTCCTACAATGAGCAGTTCTTC. It codes for CASSRQAGYLSYNEQFF.

J is TRBJ1-2 and V is TRBV20-1; TRBD1 aligns across 8 bases. The CDR3 covers 11 residues. CDR1 DFQATT and CDR2 SNEGSKA come from the germline V gene (reference sequence). V lost 6 bases to trimming and J lost 3 bases; unmatched junction nucleotides: 0. CDR3 sequence (DNA): TGCAGTGCGGACAGGGACTATGGCTACACCTTC. This encodes CSADRDYGYTF.

The rearrangement links TRBV15 to TRBJ2-1; D is possibly TRBD1 (5 bases). Trimming cost V 1 base and J 5 bases, with 9 bases left between them. Germline V gives CDR1 LNHNV, CDR2 YYDKDF (reference sequence). The CDR3 sequence is 14 residues long. CDR3 residues: CATSRVQGNNEQFF. The DNA of the CDR3 is TGTGCCACCAGCAGAGTTCAGGGTAACAATGAGCAGTTCTTC. Full variable domain (outside the CDR3, taken from reference TRBV15 and TRBJ2-1): DAMVIQNPRYQVTQFGKPVTLSCSQTLNHNVMYWYQQKSSQAPKLLFHYYDKDFNNEADTPDNFQSRRPNTSFCFLDIRSPGLGDTAMYLCATSRVQGNNEQFFGPGTRLTVL.

J is TRBJ2-7 and V is TRBV6-6; weak D call: TRBD2 (5 bases). The CDR3 sequence is 13 residues long. Germline lookup yields CDR1 MNHNY and CDR2 SVGAGI (reference sequence). V was shortened by 10 bases and J by 5 bases, with 18 bases between the two germline ends. This CDR3 reads CATAISGVDEQYF. The CDR3, as DNA: TGTGCCACAGCCATTTCCGGGGTAGACGAGCAGTACTTC.

This rearrangement joins TRBV11-2 to TRBJ2-1, with 7 nucleotides matching TRBD2. The germline V gene has CDR1 SGHAT and CDR2 FQNNGV. V shed 1 base and J 6 bases; nucleotides not matched to a gene: 3. The CDR3 length is 14 residues. This CDR3 reads CASSLVRGSNEQFF. The CDR3 DNA reads as TGTGCCAGCAGCTTAGTGCGGGGGTCCAATGAGCAGTTCTTC.

This chain joins TRBV7-2 and TRBJ2-1; TRBD2 is a possible D gene (5 bases). CDR3 length: 14 residues. Germline assignment: CDR1 SGHTA and CDR2 FQGNSA. V dropped 1 base and J dropped 6 bases, with 10 bases sitting between them. Written as DNA, the CDR3 is TGTGCCAGCAGCTTAGTGGGGAGAAGCAATGAGCAGTTCTTC. It codes for CASSLVGRSNEQFF.